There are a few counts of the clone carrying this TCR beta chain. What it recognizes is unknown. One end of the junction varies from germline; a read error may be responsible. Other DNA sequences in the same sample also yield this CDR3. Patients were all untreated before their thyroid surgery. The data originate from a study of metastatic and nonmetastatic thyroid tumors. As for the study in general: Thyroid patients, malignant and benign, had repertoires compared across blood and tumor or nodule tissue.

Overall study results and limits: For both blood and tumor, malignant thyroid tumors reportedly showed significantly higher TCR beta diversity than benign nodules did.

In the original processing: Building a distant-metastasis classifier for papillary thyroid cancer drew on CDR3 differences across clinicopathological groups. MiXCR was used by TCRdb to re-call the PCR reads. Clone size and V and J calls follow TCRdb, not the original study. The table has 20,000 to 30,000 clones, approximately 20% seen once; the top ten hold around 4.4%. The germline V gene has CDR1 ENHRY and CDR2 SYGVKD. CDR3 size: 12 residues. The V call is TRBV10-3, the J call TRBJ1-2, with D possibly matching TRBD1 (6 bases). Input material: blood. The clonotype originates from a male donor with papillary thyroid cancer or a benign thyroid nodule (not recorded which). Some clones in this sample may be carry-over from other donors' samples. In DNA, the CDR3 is TGTGCCATCAGTGACCCGTCAACAGGGTTCGCATTC. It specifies CAISDPSTGFAF.